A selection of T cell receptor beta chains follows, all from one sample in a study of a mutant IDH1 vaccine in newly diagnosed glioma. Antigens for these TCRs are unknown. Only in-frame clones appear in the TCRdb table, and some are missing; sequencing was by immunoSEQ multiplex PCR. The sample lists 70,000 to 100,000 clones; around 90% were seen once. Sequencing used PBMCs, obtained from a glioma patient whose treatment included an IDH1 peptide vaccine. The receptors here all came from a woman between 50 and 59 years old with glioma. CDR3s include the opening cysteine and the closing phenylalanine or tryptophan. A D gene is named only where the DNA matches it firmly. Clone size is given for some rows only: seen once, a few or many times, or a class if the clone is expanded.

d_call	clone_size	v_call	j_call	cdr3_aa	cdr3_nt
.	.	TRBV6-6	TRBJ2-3	CASSYSKSDTQYF	TGTGCCAGCAGTTACTCCAAGTCAGATACGCAGTATTTT
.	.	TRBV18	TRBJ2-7	CASSPLGVGEQYF	TGTGCCAGCTCACCACTCGGGGTAGGCGAGCAGTACTTC
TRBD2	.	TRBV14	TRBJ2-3	CASSRTSGTDTQYF	TGTGCCAGCAGCCGGACTAGCGGCACAGATACGCAGTATTTT
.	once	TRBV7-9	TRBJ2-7	CASSPTGGYEQYF	TGTGCCAGCAGCCCAACGGGTGGATACGAGCAGTACTTC
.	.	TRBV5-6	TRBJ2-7	CASSLQVAYEQYF	TGTGCCAGCAGCTTGCAGGTCGCCTACGAGCAGTACTTC
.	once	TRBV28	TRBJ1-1	CASSLPRTYTEAFF	TGTGCCAGCAGCCTGCCTAGGACTTACACTGAAGCTTTCTTT
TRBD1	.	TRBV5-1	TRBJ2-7	CASSPGQGFGYEQYF	TGCGCCAGCAGCCCAGGACAGGGTTTTGGCTACGAGCAGTACTTC
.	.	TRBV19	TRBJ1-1	CASTDRTEAFF	TGTGCCAGTACAGATCGAACTGAAGCTTTCTTT
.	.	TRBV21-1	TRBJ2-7	CASSKGAGGLRSSYEQYF	TGTGCCAGCAGCAAAGGTGCAGGGGGCCTTCGTTCTTCCTACGAGCAGTACTTC
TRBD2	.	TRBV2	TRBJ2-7	CASSDNSGSSYEQYF	TGTGCCAGCAGTGATAATAGCGGGAGCTCCTACGAGCAGTACTTC
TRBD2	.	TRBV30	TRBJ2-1	CASVTSGPYNEQFF	TGTGCCTCCGTGACTAGCGGGCCGTACAATGAGCAGTTCTTC
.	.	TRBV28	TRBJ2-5	CASFSEKETQYF	TGTGCCAGCTTTAGCGAGAAAGAGACCCAGTACTTC
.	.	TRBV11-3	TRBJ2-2	CASSLDPNTGELFF	TGTGCCAGCAGCTTAGATCCTAACACCGGGGAGCTGTTTTTT
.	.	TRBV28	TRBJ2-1	CASRRGDTQDHEQFF	TGTGCCAGCAGGCGAGGGGACACCCAAGATCATGAGCAGTTCTTC
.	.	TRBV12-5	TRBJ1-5	CASGLLDRGPQHF	TGTGCTAGTGGTTTGCTGGACAGAGGGCCCCAGCATTTT
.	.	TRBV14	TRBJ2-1	CASSPQRLWTSRNNEQFF	TGTGCCAGCAGCCCTCAACGATTATGGACCTCACGCAACAATGAGCAGTTCTTC
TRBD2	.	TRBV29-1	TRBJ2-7	CSVETLLGGGGYEQYF	TGCAGCGTTGAAACGTTACTCGGGGGGGGAGGCTACGAGCAGTACTTC
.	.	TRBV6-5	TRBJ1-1	CASQGFSMNTEAFF	TGTGCCAGCCAGGGGTTTTCCATGAACACTGAAGCTTTCTTT
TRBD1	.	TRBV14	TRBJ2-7	CASSQFEGQGFYEQYF	TGTGCCAGCAGCCAATTTGAGGGACAGGGGTTCTACGAGCAGTACTTC
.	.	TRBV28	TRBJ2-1	CASRDPVRGLDEQFF	TGTGCCAGCAGAGACCCCGTTCGGGGGCTGGATGAGCAGTTCTTC
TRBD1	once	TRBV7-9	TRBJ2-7	CASSSSRDRVPYEQYF	TGTGCCAGCAGCTCTTCCCGGGACAGGGTTCCCTACGAGCAGTACTTC
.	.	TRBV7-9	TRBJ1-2	CASDYQGTINYGYTF	TGTGCCAGCGATTACCAGGGGACCATCAACTATGGCTACACCTTC
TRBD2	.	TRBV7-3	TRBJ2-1	CASSLTPGLAGVNEQFF	TGTGCCAGCAGCTTAACCCCGGGACTAGCGGGAGTCAATGAGCAGTTCTTC
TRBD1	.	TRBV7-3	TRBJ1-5	CASSQGVGQPQHF	TGTGCCAGCAGCCAGGGGGTAGGTCAGCCCCAGCATTTT
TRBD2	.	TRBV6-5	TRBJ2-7	CASKTRTSSYEQYF	TGTGCCAGCAAGACCCGGACTAGCTCCTACGAGCAGTACTTC
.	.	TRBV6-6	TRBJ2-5	CASSSVPAGLGETQYF	TGTGCCAGCAGTTCCGTTCCTGCAGGGTTAGGAGAGACCCAGTACTTC
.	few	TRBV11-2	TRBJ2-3	CASSLDLINTQYF	TGTGCCAGCAGCTTAGATCTAATCAATACGCAGTATTTT
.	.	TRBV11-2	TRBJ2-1	CASSLGNEQFF	TGTGCCAGCAGCTTAGGCAATGAGCAGTTCTTC
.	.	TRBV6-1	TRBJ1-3	CASSEVPSSGNTIYF	TGTGCCAGCAGTGAAGTCCCGAGCTCTGGAAACACCATATATTTT
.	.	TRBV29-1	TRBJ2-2	CSAKEGSGGTGELFF	TGCAGCGCGAAAGAGGGTTCCGGGGGCACCGGGGAGCTGTTTTTT
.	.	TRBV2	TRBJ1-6	CASSEGHSNSPLHF	TGTGCCAGCAGTGAGGGACATTCTAATTCACCCCTCCACTTT
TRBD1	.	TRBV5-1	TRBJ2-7	CASSPGTGPSEQYF	TGCGCCAGCAGCCCCGGGACAGGGCCATCCGAGCAGTACTTC
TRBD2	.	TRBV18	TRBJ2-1	CASSPAGLAGGTAVYNEQFF	TGTGCCAGCTCACCGGCGGGACTAGCGGGAGGAACCGCAGTATACAATGAGCAGTTCTTC
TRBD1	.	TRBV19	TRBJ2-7	CASSILPGQGISYEQYF	TGTGCCAGTAGTATCCTTCCGGGACAGGGGATTTCCTACGAGCAGTACTTC
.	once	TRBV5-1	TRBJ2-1	CASSRELYNEQFF	TGCGCCAGCAGCCGGGAGCTTTACAATGAGCAGTTCTTC
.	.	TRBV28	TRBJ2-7	CASSSRGSSYEQYF	TGTGCCAGCAGTTCCCGGGGGAGTTCCTACGAGCAGTACTTC
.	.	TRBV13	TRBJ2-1	CASSLSYGPSYNEQFF	TGTGCCAGCAGCTTATCCTACGGCCCCTCCTACAATGAGCAGTTCTTC
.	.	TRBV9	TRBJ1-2	CASSVWGDDYGYTF	TGTGCCAGCAGCGTATGGGGGGACGACTATGGCTACACCTTC
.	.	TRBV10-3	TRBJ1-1	CAISGRGNTEAFF	TGTGCCATCAGTGGTAGGGGTAACACTGAAGCTTTCTTT
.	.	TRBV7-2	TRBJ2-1	CASSLDWQSSYNEQFF	TGTGCCAGCAGCTTAGATTGGCAGAGCTCCTACAATGAGCAGTTCTTC